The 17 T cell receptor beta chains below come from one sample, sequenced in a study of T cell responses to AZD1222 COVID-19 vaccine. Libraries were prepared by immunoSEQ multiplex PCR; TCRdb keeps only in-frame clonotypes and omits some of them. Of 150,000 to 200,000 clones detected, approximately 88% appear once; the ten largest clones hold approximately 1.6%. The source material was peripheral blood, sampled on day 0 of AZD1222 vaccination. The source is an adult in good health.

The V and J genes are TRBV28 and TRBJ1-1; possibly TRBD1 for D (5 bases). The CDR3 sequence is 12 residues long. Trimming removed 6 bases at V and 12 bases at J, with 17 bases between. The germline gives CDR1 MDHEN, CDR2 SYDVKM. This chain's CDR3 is CASSFLSRGSFF. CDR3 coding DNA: TGTGCCAGCAGCTTTCTGTCGAGGGGCTCTTTCTTT.

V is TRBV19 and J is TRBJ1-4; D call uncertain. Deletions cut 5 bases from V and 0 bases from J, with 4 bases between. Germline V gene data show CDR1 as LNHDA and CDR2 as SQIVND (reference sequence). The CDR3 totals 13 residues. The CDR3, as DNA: TGTGCCAGTAGTTACTCAACTAATGAAAAACTGTTTTTT. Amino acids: CASSYSTNEKLFF.

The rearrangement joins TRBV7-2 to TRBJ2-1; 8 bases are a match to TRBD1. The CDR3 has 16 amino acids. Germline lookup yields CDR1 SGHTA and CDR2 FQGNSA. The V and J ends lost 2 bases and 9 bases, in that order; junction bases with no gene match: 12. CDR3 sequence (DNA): TGTGCCAGCAGCTTAAAAAGTTGGCAGGGGGCCGGTGAGCAGTTCTTC. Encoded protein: CASSLKSWQGAGEQFF. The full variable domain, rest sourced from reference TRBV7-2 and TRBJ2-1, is GAGVSQSPSNKVTEKGKDVELRCDPISGHTALYWYRQSLGQGLEFLIYFQGNSAPDKSGLPSDRFSAERTGGSVSTLTIQRTQQEDSAVYLCASSLKSWQGAGEQFFGPGTRLTVL.

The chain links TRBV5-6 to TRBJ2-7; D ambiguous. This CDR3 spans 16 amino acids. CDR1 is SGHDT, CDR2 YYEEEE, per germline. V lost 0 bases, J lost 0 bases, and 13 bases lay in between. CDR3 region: CASSLGGNLFSYEQYF. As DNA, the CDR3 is TGTGCCAGCAGCTTGGGGGGTAACCTCTTCTCCTACGAGCAGTACTTC.

The DNA of the CDR3 is TGTGCCATCAGTGACAGACAGGGGGCCTACGAGCAGTACGTC. Protein: CAISDRQGAYEQYV. The V and J genes are TRBV10-3 and TRBJ2-7; 9 bases are shared with TRBD1. The CDR3 sequence is 14 residues long. With V trimmed by 3 bases and J by 2 bases, 2 bases remained unmatched. Looked up from germline, CDR1 is ENHRY and CDR2 is SYGVKD.

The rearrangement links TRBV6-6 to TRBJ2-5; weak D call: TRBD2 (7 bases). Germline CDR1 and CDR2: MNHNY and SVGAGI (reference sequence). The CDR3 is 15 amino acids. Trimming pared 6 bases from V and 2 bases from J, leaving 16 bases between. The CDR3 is CASRRAGATQETQYF. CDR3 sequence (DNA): TGTGCCAGCAGGAGGGCGGGGGCCACTCAAGAGACCCAGTACTTC.

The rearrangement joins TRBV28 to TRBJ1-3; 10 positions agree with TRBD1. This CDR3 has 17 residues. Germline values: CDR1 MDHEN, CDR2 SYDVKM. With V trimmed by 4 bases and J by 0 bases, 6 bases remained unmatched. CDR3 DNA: TGTGCCAGCAGTTCGCACCGGGACAGGGGCTCTGGAAACACCATATATTTT. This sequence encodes CASSSHRDRGSGNTIYF. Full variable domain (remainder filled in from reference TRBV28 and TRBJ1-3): DVKVTQSSRYLVKRTGEKVFLECVQDMDHENMFWYRQDPGLGLRLIYFSYDVKMKEKGDIPEGYSVSREKKERFSLILESASTNQTSMYLCASSSHRDRGSGNTIYFGEGSWLTVV.

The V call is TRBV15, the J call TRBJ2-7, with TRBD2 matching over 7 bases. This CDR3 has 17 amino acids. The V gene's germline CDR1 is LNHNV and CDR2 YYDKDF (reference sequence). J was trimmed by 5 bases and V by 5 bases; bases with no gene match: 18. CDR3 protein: CATSGGGGNPSNHEQYF. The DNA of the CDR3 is TGTGCCACCAGCGGGGGGGGAGGGAACCCCAGTAACCACGAGCAGTACTTC.

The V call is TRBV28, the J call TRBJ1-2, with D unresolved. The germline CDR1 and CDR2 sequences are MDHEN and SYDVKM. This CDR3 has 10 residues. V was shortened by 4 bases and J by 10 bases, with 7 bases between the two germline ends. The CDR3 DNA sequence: TGTGCCAGCAGTTCATTATACTACACCTTC. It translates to CASSSLYYTF.

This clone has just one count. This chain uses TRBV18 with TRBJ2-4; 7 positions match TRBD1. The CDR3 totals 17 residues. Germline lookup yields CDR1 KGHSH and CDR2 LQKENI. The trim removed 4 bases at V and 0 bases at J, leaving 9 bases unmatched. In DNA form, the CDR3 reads TGTGCCAGCTCACAATCGACAGGGTCCTTAGCCAAAAACATTCAGTACTTC. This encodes CASSQSTGSLAKNIQYF.

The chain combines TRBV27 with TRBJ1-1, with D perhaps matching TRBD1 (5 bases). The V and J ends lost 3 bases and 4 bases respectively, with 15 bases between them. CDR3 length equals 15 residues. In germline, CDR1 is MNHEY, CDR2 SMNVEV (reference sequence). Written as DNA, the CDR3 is TGTGCCAGCAGTTTGGTGCCCGGAGGGGCCACTGAAGCTTTCTTT. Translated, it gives CASSLVPGGATEAFF.

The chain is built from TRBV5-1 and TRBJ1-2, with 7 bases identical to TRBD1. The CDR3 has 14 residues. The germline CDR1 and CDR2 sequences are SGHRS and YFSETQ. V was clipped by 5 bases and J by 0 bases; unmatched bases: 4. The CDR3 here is CASSSDRANYGYTF. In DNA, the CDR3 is TGCGCCAGCAGTTCCGACAGGGCTAACTATGGCTACACCTTC.

CDR3 coding DNA: TGTGCCAGCAGCAAAGGGAGAAAGGACGCTTTCTTT. The encoded protein is CASSKGRKDAFF. The chain employs TRBV21-1 and TRBJ1-1. TRBV21-1 is described as a pseudogene. The CDR3 is 12 amino acids.

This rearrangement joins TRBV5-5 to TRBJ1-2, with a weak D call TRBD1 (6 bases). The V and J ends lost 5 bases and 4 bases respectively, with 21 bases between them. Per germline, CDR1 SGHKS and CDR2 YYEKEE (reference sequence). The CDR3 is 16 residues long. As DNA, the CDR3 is TGTGCCAGCAGGATTGCTGGTGGGACACAGAGCTATGGCTACACCTTC. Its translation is CASRIAGGTQSYGYTF.

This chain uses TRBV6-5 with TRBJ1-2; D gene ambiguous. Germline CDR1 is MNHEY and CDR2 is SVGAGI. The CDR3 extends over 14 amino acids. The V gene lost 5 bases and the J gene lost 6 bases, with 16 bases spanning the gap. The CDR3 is CASSPSGFSHGYTF. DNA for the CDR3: TGTGCCAGCAGTCCATCGGGATTTTCGCATGGCTACACCTTC.

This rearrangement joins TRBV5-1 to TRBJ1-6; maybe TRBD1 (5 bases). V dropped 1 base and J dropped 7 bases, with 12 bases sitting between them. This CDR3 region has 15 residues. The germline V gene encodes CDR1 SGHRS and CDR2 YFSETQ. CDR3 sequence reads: CASSLQGFGNSPLHF. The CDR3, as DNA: TGCGCCAGCAGCTTGCAGGGTTTCGGGAATTCACCCCTCCACTTT.

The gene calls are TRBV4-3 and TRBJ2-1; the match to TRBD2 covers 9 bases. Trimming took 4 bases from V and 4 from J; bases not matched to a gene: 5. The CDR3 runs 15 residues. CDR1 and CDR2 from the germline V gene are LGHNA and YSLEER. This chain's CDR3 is CASSLGLAPYNEQFF. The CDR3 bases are TGCGCCAGCAGCCTAGGACTAGCGCCGTACAATGAGCAGTTCTTC.